These T cell receptor beta chains were read from a single sample in a study of tumor-infiltrating lymphocytes in primary liver carcinoma. TCRdb called the multiplex PCR reads again in MiXCR, with one record for every CDR3 protein. In the table there are about 300,000 distinct CDR3 sequences, approximately 65% of which are singletons. The specimen sequenced was peripheral blood. Receptors originate from a man aged 35-49 years with primary liver carcinoma and hepatitis B virus infection. CDR3s include the opening cysteine and the closing phenylalanine or tryptophan. A D gene is named only where the DNA matches it firmly. Only part of the rows carry a size: once, few, many, or a class if the clone is expanded.

>.|TRBJ2-7|.|TRBV6-1|15
TGTGTCAGCAGTGCCGGGACCCTTCTTCGGAACGAGCAGTACTTC
CVSSAGTLLRNEQYF
>once|TRBJ2-7|.|TRBV5-1|12
TGCGCCAGCAGACATACAGACGACGAGCAGTACTTC
CASRHTDDEQYF
>once|TRBJ2-5|TRBD1|TRBV29-1|15
TGCAGCGTTAAAGACCAGGGGGTAAATGAGGAGACCCAGTACTTC
CSVKDQGVNEETQYF
>.|TRBJ2-5|.|TRBV28|15
TGTGCCAGCAGTCCCCCCCCCCCTCGGGCCGAGCGCCAGTACTTC
CASSPPPPRAERQYF
>few|TRBJ2-2|.|TRBV10-2|15
TGCGCCAGCAACGGAAAAGCTTCGAACACCGGGGAGCTGTTTTTT
CASNGKASNTGELFF
>.|TRBJ1-1|.|TRBV10-3|15
TGTGCCATCAGTGAGACAGGGTGCCGCATCACTGAAGCTTTCTTT
CAISETGCRITEAFF
>.|TRBJ1-5|.|TRBV11-2|13
TGTGACAGCAGCTTAGGTGTCAATCAGCCCCAGCGTTTT
CDSSLGVNQPQRF
>many|TRBJ1-2|.|TRBV6-1|14
TGTGCCAGCAGTTCCCTGGGACCGTCGGGAGGCTACACCTTC
CASSSLGPSGGYTF
>few|TRBJ2-7|TRBD2|TRBV10-3|14
TGTGTCACCGCTGGGGGGGTGGGATCCTACGAGCAGTACTTC
CVTAGGVGSYEQYF
>.|TRBJ2-2|.|TRBV11-2|13
TGTGCCAGCAACCAAGGTGTGGCCGGGGAGCTGTTTTTT
CASNQGVAGELFF
>once|TRBJ1-1|.|TRBV11-2|14
TGTGCCGGCAGCTTAGTGGGGGGAAACACTAAAGCTTTCTTT
CAGSLVGGNTKAFF
>.|TRBJ2-3|.|TRBV6-1|12
TGTGCCAGCGGTGAGATGGGGGATACGCAGTATTTT
CASGEMGDTQYF
>.|TRBJ2-3|.|TRBV11-2|16
TGTACCAGCAGCAGAAGAAGTACAGGGAACACAGATACCCGGTATTTT
CTSSRRSTGNTDTRYF
>.|TRBJ2-7|.|TRBV15|14
TGTGCCACCAGCAGAGAGGCACAGGGCAACGAGCAGTACTTC
CATSREAQGNEQYF
>many|TRBJ1-4|.|TRBV6-2/TRBV6-3|13
TGTGCCAGCAGTTATGAGAGAGTTGGAAAACTGTTTTTT
CASSYERVGKLFF
>few|TRBJ1-2|.|TRBV5-1|12
TGCGCCAGCAGCCAGACGGACTATGGCTACACCTTC
CASSQTDYGYTF
>.|TRBJ1-5|.|TRBV4-2|13
TGTGTCAGCAGCCAAGATGATTGGATGGCCCAGCATTTT
CVSSQDDWMAQHF
>many|TRBJ2-7|TRBD1|TRBV11-3|13
TGTGCCAGCAGCTCCGGGACAGGCCTCGAGCAGTACTTC
CASSSGTGLEQYF
>few|TRBJ1-1|.|TRBV30|16
TGTGCCTGGAGCACAGGAGGCGCATCCCCCAACACTGAAGCTTTCTTT
CAWSTGGASPNTEAFF
>.|TRBJ2-5|.|TRBV5-1|15
TGCGCCAGCAGCTTTCTTGGGGCGACCCAAGAGACCCAGTACTTC
CASSFLGATQETQYF
>.|TRBJ2-3|TRBD1|TRBV11-1|15
TGTGCGAGCAGCCGGGACAGTATCACCACAGATACGCAGTATTTT
CASSRDSITTDTQYF
>many|TRBJ1-2|.|TRBV6-1|15
TGTGCCAGCAGTGAAGAGAAGGGAAACAACTATGGCTACACCTTC
CASSEEKGNNYGYTF